This passage covers 5 T cell receptor beta chains from one sample sequenced in a study of T cell repertoires in cytomegalovirus infection. TCRdb reprocessed the reads with MiXCR, giving one entry per CDR3 protein. The table has 200,000 to 250,000 distinct CDR3 sequences, about 20% seen once. Sequences were obtained from CD8+ T cells from PBMCs. All receptors come from a human donor in good health (CMV status not recorded). Some clones in this sample may be carry-over from other donors' samples.

This chain joins TRBV7-2 and TRBJ2-2; the match to TRBD2 covers 12 bases. Per germline, CDR1 SGHTA and CDR2 FQGNSA. V was pared by 5 bases and J by 2 bases, with 3 bases of the junction left unmatched. The CDR3 has 16 residues. The CDR3 DNA reads as TGTGCCAGCAGCGCTAGCGGGGGGGTTAACACCGGGGAGCTGTTTTTT. It yields the protein CASSASGGVNTGELFF.

V gene TRBV27 combines with J gene TRBJ2-7, with 7 positions matching TRBD1. The CDR3 is 14 residues long. Trimming took 4 bases from V and 3 from J; bases not matched to a gene: 6. Germline-derived CDR1 and CDR2 are MNHEY and SMNVEV (reference sequence). The CDR3 reads CASSWTGNFYEQYF. DNA for the CDR3: TGTGCCAGCAGTTGGACAGGAAATTTCTACGAGCAGTACTTC.

This clonotype was found many times. The chain uses TRBV28 and TRBJ1-4; no firm D call. This CDR3 has 15 residues. Germline CDR1 and CDR2: MDHEN and SYDVKM. Deletions cut 3 bases from V and 0 bases from J, with 8 bases between. CDR3 residues: CASSFNTATNEKLFF. The CDR3 DNA reads TGTGCCAGCAGTTTTAATACTGCAACTAATGAAAAACTGTTTTTT.

This clonotype was counted at least ten times. The DNA of the CDR3 is TGTGCCAGCAGCCTCGGACAGCCCACAGATACGCAGTATTTT. Translated, it gives CASSLGQPTDTQYF. This chain connects TRBV7-9 to TRBJ2-3; D may be TRBD1 (6 bases). The CDR3 runs 14 residues. Germline-derived CDR1 and CDR2 are SEHNR and FQNEAQ (reference sequence). V was cut by 5 bases and J by 2 bases, with 11 bases left in between.

The rearrangement uses TRBV20-1 and TRBJ1-2, with 7 nucleotides matching TRBD1. CDR1 is DFQATT and CDR2 is SNEGSKA in the germline V gene (reference sequence). V trimming: 4 bases; J trimming: 4 bases; junction bases outside the gene matches: 9. The CDR3 runs 14 residues. The CDR3 DNA reads TGCAGTGCTACACTCCGGGACAGCTCCTATGGCTACACCTTC. Protein sequence: CSATLRDSSYGYTF.